This is a list of T cell receptor beta chains from one sample in a study of technical replicates of blood from a handful of donors. Assay: immunoSEQ multiplex PCR; the TCRdb copy retains only in-frame clones and omits some. The sample yields about 80,000 clones, over 75% seen once. The sequencing sample was made of T cells isolated from PBMCs. The source of these receptors is a human donor in good health. Both conserved end residues are part of each CDR3. D genes are given only for firm matches. Rows give clone size only sometimes, using once, few, many, or a class for an expanded clone.

V gene	D gene	clone size	J gene	CDR3 protein	CDR3 DNA
TRBV4-1	TRBD2	.	TRBJ2-7	CASSQDRTSGTVRPEQYF	TGCGCCAGCAGCCAAGACCGGACTAGCGGGACCGTCCGTCCCGAGCAGTACTTC
TRBV30	TRBD2	.	TRBJ2-7	CAWRLAGGSYEQYF	TGTGCCTGGAGACTTGCGGGAGGTTCCTACGAGCAGTACTTC
TRBV29-1	.	.	TRBJ1-2	CSVEGGGVYGYTF	TGCAGCGTTGAAGGGGGGGGCGTGTATGGCTACACCTTC
TRBV7-9	.	once	TRBJ1-1	CASSLGWGGVTEAFF	TGTGCCAGCAGCTTAGGATGGGGAGGAGTCACTGAAGCTTTCTTT
TRBV2	TRBD2	.	TRBJ2-7	CASTLGLAGEYEQYF	TGTGCCAGCACCTTAGGACTAGCGGGAGAATACGAGCAGTACTTC
TRBV7-9	TRBD1	.	TRBJ1-2	CASTGDSYVNGYTF	TGTGCCAGCACAGGGGACAGCTACGTTAATGGCTACACCTTC
TRBV11-2	.	.	TRBJ2-7	CASSVSHGYEQYF	TGTGCCAGCAGCGTAAGCCACGGCTACGAGCAGTACTTC
TRBV7-9	TRBD2	.	TRBJ2-3	CASSLEASSGRFTQYF	TGTGCCAGCAGCTTAGAGGCGTCTAGCGGGAGGTTTACGCAGTATTTT
TRBV5-1	.	.	TRBJ1-1	CASSFQGNTEAFF	TGCGCCAGCAGCTTTCAGGGAAATACTGAAGCTTTCTTT
TRBV27	.	.	TRBJ2-3	CASSLTGGTDTQYF	TGTGCCAGCAGCTTAACCGGGGGCACAGATACGCAGTATTTT
TRBV7-9	.	.	TRBJ1-2	CASSLGGDYYGYTF	TGTGCCAGCAGCTTAGGCGGTGATTACTATGGCTACACCTTC
TRBV11-2	.	.	TRBJ2-7	CASSLASVYEQYF	TGTGCCAGCAGCTTAGCCTCAGTTTACGAGCAGTACTTC
TRBV27	.	.	TRBJ2-7	CASSSPPAGGSYEQYF	TGTGCCAGCAGTTCACCCCCGGCAGGGGGGTCCTACGAGCAGTACTTC
TRBV6-5	.	.	TRBJ2-7	CASRDSSYEQYF	TGTGCCAGCAGGGACAGCTCCTACGAGCAGTACTTC
TRBV5-6	TRBD1	.	TRBJ2-4	CASSLVAGGGNIQYF	TGTGCCAGCAGCTTAGTAGCAGGGGGCGGAAACATTCAGTACTTC
TRBV30	.	.	TRBJ1-2	CAGSGYYGYTF	TGTGCCGGGTCGGGGTACTATGGCTACACCTTC
TRBV7-3	TRBD2	.	TRBJ2-3	CASSIIAGGGDTQYF	TGTGCCAGCAGCATTATAGCGGGAGGAGGAGATACGCAGTATTTT
TRBV5-1	.	.	TRBJ1-1	CASSLTPVNTEAFF	TGCGCCAGCAGCTTAACTCCGGTGAACACTGAAGCTTTCTTT
TRBV19	.	.	TRBJ2-2	CASSIEATGELFF	TGTGCCAGTAGTATTGAAGCCACCGGGGAGCTGTTTTTT
TRBV9	TRBD2	.	TRBJ2-7	CASSEGTSGIVSYEQYF	TGTGCCAGCAGCGAGGGGACTAGCGGGATAGTATCCTACGAGCAGTACTTC
TRBV30	.	.	TRBJ2-3	CAGRDFAASGDTQYF	TGTGCCGGACGGGACTTCGCTGCCTCTGGAGATACGCAGTATTTT
TRBV5-8	.	.	TRBJ2-3	CASSLGAGPSTDTQYF	TGTGCCAGCAGCTTGGGGGCGGGCCCAAGCACAGATACGCAGTATTTT
TRBV14	.	.	TRBJ1-2	CASSQGTGYGYTF	TGTGCCAGCAGCCAAGGCACGGGCTATGGCTACACCTTC
TRBV7-2	.	.	TRBJ1-2	CASSLSVAQANYGYTF	TGTGCCAGCAGCTTATCCGTCGCGCAGGCTAACTATGGCTACACCTTC
TRBV28	TRBD1	.	TRBJ1-2	CASSLEGQRYGYTF	TGTGCCAGCAGTTTAGAGGGACAGCGCTATGGCTACACCTTC
TRBV25-1	TRBD1	.	TRBJ2-7	CASSRGFYEQYF	TGTGCCAGCAGCAGGGGGTTCTACGAGCAGTACTTC
TRBV19	TRBD2	.	TRBJ2-2	CATTRQLSAGGVAGELFF	TGTGCCACTACAAGGCAACTCTCGGCGGGAGGGGTCGCCGGGGAGCTGTTTTTT
TRBV6-1	TRBD2	once	TRBJ2-7	CASSDQRGSSYEQYF	TGTGCCAGCAGTGACCAGCGGGGAAGCTCCTACGAGCAGTACTTC
TRBV5-1	TRBD2	.	TRBJ2-3	CASSGREGTDTQYF	TGCGCCAGCAGCGGGCGGGAGGGCACAGATACGCAGTATTTT
TRBV13	TRBD1	few	TRBJ1-1	CASRWDSLNTEAFF	TGTGCCAGCAGGTGGGACAGTTTGAACACTGAAGCTTTCTTT
TRBV11-3	TRBD2	.	TRBJ2-3	CASSPTSGGGTDTQYF	TGTGCCAGCAGCCCTACTAGCGGGGGAGGCACAGATACGCAGTATTTT
TRBV7-9	.	.	TRBJ1-5	CASSLSYQPQHF	TGTGCCAGCAGCTTGAGCTATCAGCCCCAGCATTTT
TRBV9	TRBD1	.	TRBJ2-7	CASSLQGSAGGLYEQYF	TGTGCCAGCAGCCTCCAGGGTTCCGCAGGGGGTTTGTACGAGCAGTACTTC